The 9 T cell receptor beta chains in this list originate from one sample, sequenced in a study of cytomegalovirus exposure and HLA in healthy donors. Method: immunoSEQ multiplex PCR; TCRdb's copy keeps in-frame clones and lacks some. Among approximately 170,000 clones listed, about 85% were seen once. What was sequenced was PBMCs. The receptor set was obtained from a man aged 25-45 years in good health and CMV-seropositive.

The chain combines TRBV2 with TRBJ1-3; TRBD1 might be the D (5 bases). The V end lost 6 bases, the J end lost 1 base, and 10 bases lay between the germline ends. The CDR3 covers 14 residues. CDR1 is SNHLY and CDR2 is FYNNEI in the germline V gene. DNA of the CDR3: TGTGCCAGCAGCCAGACAGAGTCTGGAAACACCATATATTTT. Translating gives CASSQTESGNTIYF.

The rearrangement joins TRBV29-1 to TRBJ2-3, with TRBD2 matching over 8 bases. Germline-derived CDR1 and CDR2 are SQVTM and ANQGSEA. CDR3 length equals 17 residues. V lost 2 bases and J lost 0; bases outside the gene matches: 10. CDR3 bases: TGCAGCGTTGAATGGCCCCGGGAGGGGGTTAGCACAGATACGCAGTATTTT. It codes for CSVEWPREGVSTDTQYF.

The chain has TRBV4-3 and TRBJ1-2; D is perhaps TRBD1 (6 bases). Germline assignment: CDR1 LGHNA and CDR2 YSLEER. The CDR3 totals 15 residues. Trimming pared 0 bases from V and 4 bases from J, leaving 12 bases between. In DNA form, the CDR3 reads TGCGCCAGCAGCCAAGACAGGGGATTGCCCTATGGCTACACCTTC. The encoded protein is CASSQDRGLPYGYTF.

The V and J genes are TRBV2 and TRBJ1-3; TRBD1 might be the D (6 bases). In germline, CDR1 is SNHLY, CDR2 FYNNEI. This CDR3 region has 15 residues. V was clipped by 5 bases and J by 0 bases, with 11 bases between them. CDR3 sequence (DNA): TGTGCCAGCAGTTTAGGACAGCCCTCTGGAAACACCATATATTTT. This codes for CASSLGQPSGNTIYF. The whole variable domain, remainder taken from reference TRBV2 and TRBJ1-3, is EPEVTQTPSHQVTQMGQEVILRCVPISNHLYFYWYRQILGQKVEFLVSFYNNEISEKSEIFDDQFSVERPDGSNFTLKIRSTKLEDSAMYFCASSLGQPSGNTIYFGEGSWLTVV.

The chain carries TRBV5-4 and TRBJ1-2; 8 bases are a match to TRBD1. The J segment lost 4 bases and the V segment lost 0 bases, leaving 2 bases of the junction unmatched. The CDR3 spans 14 residues. The germline gives CDR1 SGHNT, CDR2 YYREEE (reference sequence). The CDR3 DNA sequence: TGTGCCAGCAGCTTGGGGACAGGGCTCTATGGCTACACCTTC. It specifies CASSLGTGLYGYTF.

The V call is TRBV19, the J call TRBJ1-2; 8 positions match TRBD1. The CDR3 totals 15 residues. Germline V gene lookup returns CDR1 LNHDA and CDR2 SQIVND (reference sequence). Trimming took 5 bases from V and 4 from J; bases not matched to a gene: 9. DNA for the CDR3: TGTGCCAGTAGTTCCCACAGGACAGGGTCCTATGGCTACACCTTC. As protein: CASSSHRTGSYGYTF.

The chain links TRBV4-2 to TRBJ1-6; TRBD1 matches 7 bases. The CDR3 has 15 amino acids. The V gene's germline CDR1 is LGHNA and CDR2 YNFKEQ. Unmatched junction bases numbered 4, after V lost 1 base and J lost 7 bases. CDR3 sequence: CASSQGQGGNSPLHF. CDR3 bases: TGTGCCAGCAGCCAAGGACAGGGTGGGAATTCACCCCTCCACTTT.

This chain uses TRBV18 with TRBJ1-2; D unresolved. Germline V gene data show CDR1 as KGHSH and CDR2 as LQKENI. CDR3 length equals 14 residues. V lost 5 bases and J 0 bases, leaving 10 bases between the germline ends. The CDR3: CASSNQASNYGYTF. The CDR3 nucleotides read TGTGCCAGCTCAAATCAAGCTTCTAACTATGGCTACACCTTC.

With respect to this clone: At the DNA level, this CDR3 is encoded by other sequences in the same sample as well. The chain joins TRBV5-1 to TRBJ2-3; perhaps TRBD1 as D (5 bases). Germline V gene lookup returns CDR1 SGHRS and CDR2 YFSETQ. Trimming removed 0 bases from V and 1 base from J, with 9 bases in between. This CDR3 has 15 residues. CDR3 nucleotides: TGCGCCAGCAGCTTGGAGGGGCAGGGCACAGATACGCAGTATTTT. It codes for CASSLEGQGTDTQYF.